The 7 T cell receptor beta chains in this list originate from one sample, sequenced in a study of graft-versus-host responses after intestinal transplantation. Some clones are missing from TCRdb's copy, which holds only in-frame ones; the method was immunoSEQ multiplex PCR. Here the sample spans some 93,000 clones, roughly nine tenths being singletons. These receptors' targets are unknown. The input for sequencing was unstimulated CD8+ T cells sorted from spleen or lymph node cells, taken before intestinal transplant. Receptor source: a human donor who received an intestinal transplant.

The table lists this clone with a count of one. The gene calls are TRBV4-3 and TRBJ2-7; TRBD2 aligns across 8 bases. The CDR3 runs 15 residues. After removal of 1 base from V and 4 bases from J, the junction contained 6 bases not matched to a gene. The germline gives CDR1 LGHNA, CDR2 YSLEER. CDR3 in amino acids: CASSQGRGAIYEQYF. The CDR3 DNA is TGCGCCAGCAGCCAAGGGCGGGGGGCGATTTACGAGCAGTACTTC.

This clone was picked up one time. This chain joins TRBV6-1 and TRBJ2-2, with TRBD2 matching 9 bases. The CDR3 consists of 16 residues. The V segment lost 11 bases and the J segment 3 bases; nucleotides outside the gene matches: 13. Germline-derived CDR1 and CDR2 are MNHNS and SASEGT. Written as DNA, the CDR3 is TGTGCCCGCCGTGGCACTAGCGGGCCCTACACCGGGGAGCTGTTTTTT. It codes for CARRGTSGPYTGELFF.

CDR3 sequence reads: CASSLTGRLDTGELFF. The CDR3 nucleotides read TGTGCCAGCAGTCTGACAGGGCGTTTGGACACCGGGGAGCTGTTTTTT. The gene calls are TRBV28 and TRBJ2-2; 7 nucleotides align to TRBD1. This CDR3 is built from 16 residues. J was trimmed by 3 bases and V by 5 bases; bases with no gene match: 9. CDR1 MDHEN and CDR2 SYDVKM come from the germline V gene. The full variable domain, completed using reference TRBV28 and TRBJ2-2, is DVKVTQSSRYLVKRTGEKVFLECVQDMDHENMFWYRQDPGLGLRLIYFSYDVKMKEKGDIPEGYSVSREKKERFSLILESASTNQTSMYLCASSLTGRLDTGELFFGEGSRLTVL.

V gene TRBV28 combines with J gene TRBJ2-5, with a possible D match to TRBD2 (6 bases). TRBJ2-7 explains the end of the DNA better; the J call may be wrong. This CDR3 is built from 13 residues. Looked up from germline, CDR1 is MDHEN and CDR2 is SYDVKM. CDR3: CASSFAGIYEQYF. In DNA form, the CDR3 reads TGTGCCAGCAGTTTTGCGGGAATCTACGAGCAGTACTTC.

The chain joins TRBV4-1 to TRBJ2-1, with 7 bases that match TRBD1. Germline V gene lookup returns CDR1 MGHRA and CDR2 YSYEKL. Trimming took 1 base from V and 7 from J; bases not matched to a gene: 10. This CDR3 comprises 16 residues. CDR3 sequence reads: CASSQVSQGKTNEQFF. CDR3 DNA: TGCGCCAGCAGCCAAGTGTCACAGGGGAAAACAAATGAGCAGTTCTTC.

The chain links TRBV30 to TRBJ1-2; D is possibly TRBD1 (6 bases). The V and J ends lost 5 bases and 4 bases respectively, with 14 bases between them. Germline CDR1 and CDR2: GTSNPN and SVGIG (reference sequence). The CDR3 consists of 13 residues. The CDR3 DNA reads TGTGCCTGGTTAGCAGGGGACGCCTATGGCTACACCTTC. It is translated as CAWLAGDAYGYTF.

J is TRBJ2-7 and V is TRBV19, with D maybe TRBD1 (6 bases). The CDR3 sequence is 14 residues long. With 2 bases removed from V and 2 bases from J, the gap between germline ends came to 10 bases. The germline V gene encodes CDR1 LNHDA and CDR2 SQIVND (reference sequence). Written as DNA, the CDR3 is TGTGCCAGTAGTATACAGGGGCAAGCCTACGAGCAGTACTTC. Residues: CASSIQGQAYEQYF.